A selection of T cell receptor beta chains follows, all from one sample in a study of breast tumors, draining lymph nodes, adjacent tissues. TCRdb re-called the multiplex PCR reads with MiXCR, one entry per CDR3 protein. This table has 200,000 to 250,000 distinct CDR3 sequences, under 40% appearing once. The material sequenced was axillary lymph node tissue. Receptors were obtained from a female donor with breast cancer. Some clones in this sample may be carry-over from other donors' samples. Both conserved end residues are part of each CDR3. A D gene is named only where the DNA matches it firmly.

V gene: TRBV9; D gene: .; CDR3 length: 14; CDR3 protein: CASSVGVGSREQYF
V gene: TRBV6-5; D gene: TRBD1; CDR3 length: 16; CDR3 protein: CASSYSKGGGGNTIYF
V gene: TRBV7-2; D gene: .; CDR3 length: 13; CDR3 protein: CASSLWRDTEAFF
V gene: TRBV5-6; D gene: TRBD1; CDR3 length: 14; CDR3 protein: CASSLFGQGTEQYF
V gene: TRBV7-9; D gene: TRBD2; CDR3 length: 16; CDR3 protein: CASRIVNSGRIDEQYF
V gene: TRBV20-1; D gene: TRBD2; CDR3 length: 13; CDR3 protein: CSILSGGVNEQYF
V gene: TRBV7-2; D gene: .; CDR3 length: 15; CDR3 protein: CASSLGLVDHDTQYF
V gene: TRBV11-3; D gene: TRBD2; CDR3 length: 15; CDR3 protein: CASSGLAGAADTQYF
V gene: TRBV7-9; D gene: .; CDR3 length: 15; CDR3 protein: CASSLGGSPKEGYPF
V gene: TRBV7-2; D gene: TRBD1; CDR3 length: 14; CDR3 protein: CASSPQGAGYGYTF
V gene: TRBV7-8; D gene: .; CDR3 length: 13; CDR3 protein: CASSSTIINEQFF
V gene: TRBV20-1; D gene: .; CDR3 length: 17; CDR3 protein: CSARDPWVAPKGDTQYF
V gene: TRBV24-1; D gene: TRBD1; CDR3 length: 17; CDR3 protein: CATSVGGQASSHNEQFF
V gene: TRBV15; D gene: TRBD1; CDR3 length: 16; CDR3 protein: CATSRAGDRGIKPQYF
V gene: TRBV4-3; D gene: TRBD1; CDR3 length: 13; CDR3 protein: CASSQENRGGYTF
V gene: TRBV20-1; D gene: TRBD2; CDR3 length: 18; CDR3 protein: CSATTGLAGGQGTDTQYF
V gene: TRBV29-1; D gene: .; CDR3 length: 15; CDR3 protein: CSVEEGVGRQETQYF
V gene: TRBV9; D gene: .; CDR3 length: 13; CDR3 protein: CASSVRETDTQYF
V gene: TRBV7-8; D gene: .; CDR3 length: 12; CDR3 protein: CASSLSSGTQYF
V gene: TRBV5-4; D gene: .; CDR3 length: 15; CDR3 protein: CASSSKRAIPYEQYF
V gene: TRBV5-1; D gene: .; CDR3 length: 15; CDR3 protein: CASSPDTSSRRGYTF
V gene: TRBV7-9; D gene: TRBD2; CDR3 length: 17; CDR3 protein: CASSLEWGGGNQNIQYF
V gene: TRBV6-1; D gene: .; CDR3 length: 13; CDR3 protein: CASSAGEGEKLFF
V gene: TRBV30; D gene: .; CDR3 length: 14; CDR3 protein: CAWSPEGYRSPLHF
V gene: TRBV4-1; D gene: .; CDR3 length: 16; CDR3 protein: CATYPKLGGEYTEAFF
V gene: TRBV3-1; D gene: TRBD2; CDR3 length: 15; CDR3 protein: CASSGTSGGEDTQYF
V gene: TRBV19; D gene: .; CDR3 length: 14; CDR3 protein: CASSVNGRADTQYF
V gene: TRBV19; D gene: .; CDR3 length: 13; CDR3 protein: CASAQGFYNEQFF
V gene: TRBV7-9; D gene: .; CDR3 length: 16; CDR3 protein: CASSSAQLANTGELFF
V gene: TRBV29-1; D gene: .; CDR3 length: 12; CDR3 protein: CSVEFNTGELFF
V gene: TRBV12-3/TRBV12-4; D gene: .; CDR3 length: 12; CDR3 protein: CASSPGGNGQFF
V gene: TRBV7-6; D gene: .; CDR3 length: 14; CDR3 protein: CASSLAGDTGELFF
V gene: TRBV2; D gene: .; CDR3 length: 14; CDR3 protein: CASKNSDSYNEQFF
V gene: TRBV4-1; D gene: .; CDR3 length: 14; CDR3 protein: CASSQELGLGGYTF
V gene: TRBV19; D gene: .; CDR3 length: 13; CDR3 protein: CASRQGWAGELFF
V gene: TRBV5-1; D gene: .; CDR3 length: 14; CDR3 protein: CASSLGRGAGGYTF
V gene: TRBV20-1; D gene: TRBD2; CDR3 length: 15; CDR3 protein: CSARDPSGSAYEQYF
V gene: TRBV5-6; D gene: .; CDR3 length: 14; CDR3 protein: CASSSLNREETQYF
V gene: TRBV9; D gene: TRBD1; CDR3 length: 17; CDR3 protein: CASSAQGGTGVPATQYF
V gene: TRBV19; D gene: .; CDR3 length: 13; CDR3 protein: CASSMGDIYGYTF
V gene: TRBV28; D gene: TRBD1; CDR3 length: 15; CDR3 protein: CASYFSGTGGYEQYF
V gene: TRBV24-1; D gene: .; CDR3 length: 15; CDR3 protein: CASSEFRGDHQPQHF
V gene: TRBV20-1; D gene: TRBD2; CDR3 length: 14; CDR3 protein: CSAGPGLGVETQYF
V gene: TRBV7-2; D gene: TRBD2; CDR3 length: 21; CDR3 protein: CASSLTSGGSGQGSSYNEQFF
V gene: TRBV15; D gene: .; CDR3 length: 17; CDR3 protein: CATSRGEDRLTADTQYF
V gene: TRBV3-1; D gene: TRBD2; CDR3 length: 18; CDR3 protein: CASSLRGTSGSGGYEQYF
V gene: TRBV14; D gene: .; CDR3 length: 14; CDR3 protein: CASSHLDATRIQSF
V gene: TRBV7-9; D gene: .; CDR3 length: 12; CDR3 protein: CASSPRSDEQYF
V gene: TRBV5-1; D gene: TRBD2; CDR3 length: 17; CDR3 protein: CASSSRPGLAGTGELFF
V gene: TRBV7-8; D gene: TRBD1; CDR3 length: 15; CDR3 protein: CASSWIQGKQETQYF
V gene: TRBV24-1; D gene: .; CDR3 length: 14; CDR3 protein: CATSDRGGSQPQHF
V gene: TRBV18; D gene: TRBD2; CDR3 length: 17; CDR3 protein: CASSQLSSGTSTDTQYF
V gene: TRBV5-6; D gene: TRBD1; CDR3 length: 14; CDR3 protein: CASSMGQSNSPLHF
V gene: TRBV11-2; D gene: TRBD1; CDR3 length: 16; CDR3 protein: CASSTGQGANTDTQYF
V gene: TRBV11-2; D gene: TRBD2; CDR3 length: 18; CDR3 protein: CASSFRPGLAGADETQYF
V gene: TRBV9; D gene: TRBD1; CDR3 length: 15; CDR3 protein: CASSDSTGTYSPLHF
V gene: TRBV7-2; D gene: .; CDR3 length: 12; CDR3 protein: CASSYRDGRTTF
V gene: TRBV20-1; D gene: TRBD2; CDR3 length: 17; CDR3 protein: CSAMSGTSGAAYNEQFF
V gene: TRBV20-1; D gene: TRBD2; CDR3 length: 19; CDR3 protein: CSAREILAGVSANTGELFF
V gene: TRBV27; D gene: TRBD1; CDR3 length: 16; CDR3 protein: CASSFDTGARTDTQYF